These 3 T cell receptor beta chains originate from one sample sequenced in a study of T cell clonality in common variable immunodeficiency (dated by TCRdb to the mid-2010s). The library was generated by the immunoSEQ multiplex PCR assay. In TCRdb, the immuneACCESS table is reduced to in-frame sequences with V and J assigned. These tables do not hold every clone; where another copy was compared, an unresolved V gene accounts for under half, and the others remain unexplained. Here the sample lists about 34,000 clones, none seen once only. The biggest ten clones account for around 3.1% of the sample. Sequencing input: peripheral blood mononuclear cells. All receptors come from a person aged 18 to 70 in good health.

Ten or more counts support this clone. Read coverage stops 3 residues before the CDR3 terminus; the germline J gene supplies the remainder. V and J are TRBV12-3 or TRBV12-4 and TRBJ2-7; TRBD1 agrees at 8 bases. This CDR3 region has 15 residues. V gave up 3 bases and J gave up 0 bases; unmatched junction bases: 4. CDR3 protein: CASSFGTGSSYEQYF. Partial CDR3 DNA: TGTGCCAGCAGTTTTGGGACAGGATCCTCCTACGAG.

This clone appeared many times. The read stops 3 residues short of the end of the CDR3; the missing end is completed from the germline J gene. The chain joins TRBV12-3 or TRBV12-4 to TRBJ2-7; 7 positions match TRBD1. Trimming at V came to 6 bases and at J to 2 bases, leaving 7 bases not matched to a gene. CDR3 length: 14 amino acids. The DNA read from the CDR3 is TGTGCCAGCAGAGGGGGCGCGGAGGCCTACGAG. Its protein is CASRGGAEAYE. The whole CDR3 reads CASRGGAEAYEQYF.

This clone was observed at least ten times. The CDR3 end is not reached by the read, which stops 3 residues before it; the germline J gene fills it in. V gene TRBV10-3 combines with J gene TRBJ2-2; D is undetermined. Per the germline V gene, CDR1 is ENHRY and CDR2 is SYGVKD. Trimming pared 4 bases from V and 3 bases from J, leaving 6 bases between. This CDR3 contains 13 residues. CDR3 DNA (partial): TGTGCCATCAGTGGACTGGACACCGGGGAG. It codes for CAISGLDTGE. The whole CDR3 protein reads CAISGLDTGELFF.